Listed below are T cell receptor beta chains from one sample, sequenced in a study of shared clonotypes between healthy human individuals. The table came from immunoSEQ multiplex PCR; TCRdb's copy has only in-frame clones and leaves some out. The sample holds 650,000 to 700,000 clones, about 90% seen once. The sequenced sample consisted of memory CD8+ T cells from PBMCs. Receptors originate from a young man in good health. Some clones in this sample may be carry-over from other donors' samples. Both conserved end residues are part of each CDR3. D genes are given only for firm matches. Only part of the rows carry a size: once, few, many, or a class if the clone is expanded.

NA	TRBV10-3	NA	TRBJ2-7	TGTGCCAGCGCAGACGGCTACGAGCAGTACTTC	CASADGYEQYF
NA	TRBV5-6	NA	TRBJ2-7	TGTGCCAGCAGCTCCGCCCGGGACAACCCCTACGAGCAGTACTTC	CASSSARDNPYEQYF
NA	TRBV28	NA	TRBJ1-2	TGTGCCAGCAGTTTTGACAACCACTATGGCTACACCTTC	CASSFDNHYGYTF
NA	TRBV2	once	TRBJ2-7	TGTGCCAGCAGTGACACCGAAGGGGGGCGGGGTAGGGACGGCGAGCAGTACTTC	CASSDTEGGRGRDGEQYF
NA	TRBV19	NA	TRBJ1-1	TGTGCCAGTAGTGGGCCTATTACGGGTGAAGCTTTCTTT	CASSGPITGEAFF
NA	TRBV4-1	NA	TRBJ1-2	TGCGCCAGCAGCCAAGATCTCCGGGTCGAAATCTATGGCTACACCTTC	CASSQDLRVEIYGYTF
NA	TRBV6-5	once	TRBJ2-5	TGTGCCAGCAGTTACTCTTATGGGGGGATGGTAGAGACCCAGTACTTC	CASSYSYGGMVETQYF
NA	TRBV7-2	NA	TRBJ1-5	TGTGCCAGCAGCTTACGGGGAGTAGTCGGCAATCAGCCCCAGCATTTT	CASSLRGVVGNQPQHF
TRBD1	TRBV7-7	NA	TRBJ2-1	TGTGCCAGCAGCCAACGGACAGGGAGCTCCTACAATGAGCAGTTCTTC	CASSQRTGSSYNEQFF
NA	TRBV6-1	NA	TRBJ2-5	TGTGCCAGCAGTGAAGCGTACGAGGGAGAACAAGAGACCCAGTACTTC	CASSEAYEGEQETQYF
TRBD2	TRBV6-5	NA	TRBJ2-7	TGTGCCAGCAGTATGTCCGGGGGGAGCGTCGAGCAGTACTTC	CASSMSGGSVEQYF
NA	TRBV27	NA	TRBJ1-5	TGTGCCAGCAGTGGTGTCTTCCAGAGGGGACAGCCCCAGCATTTT	CASSGVFQRGQPQHF
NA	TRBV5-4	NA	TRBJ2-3	TGTGCCAGCAGTACGATGGGCGGAGATACGCAGTATTTT	CASSTMGGDTQYF
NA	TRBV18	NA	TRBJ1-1	TGTGCCAGCTCACCACCCGCGATTTGGAACACTGAAGCTTTCTTT	CASSPPAIWNTEAFF
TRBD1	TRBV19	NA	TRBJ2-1	TGTGCCAGTAAAACAGGGGTGAATGAGCAGTTCTTC	CASKTGVNEQFF
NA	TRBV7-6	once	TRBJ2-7	TGTGCCAGCAGCTCATCTTTTAGCTCCTACGAGCAGTACTTC	CASSSSFSSYEQYF
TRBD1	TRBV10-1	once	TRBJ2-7	TGCGCCAGCTATCCGGGACAGGGGTTGTATTCTTTCTACGAGCAGTACTTC	CASYPGQGLYSFYEQYF
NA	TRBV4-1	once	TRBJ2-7	TGCGCCAGCAGCACAAGGGCCAATACCGGGATCTACGAGCAGTACTTC	CASSTRANTGIYEQYF
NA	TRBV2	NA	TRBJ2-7	TGTGCCAGCAGTCCCACGGGGACGTCCTACGAGCAGTACTTC	CASSPTGTSYEQYF
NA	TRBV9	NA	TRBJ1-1	TGTGCCAGCAGCGTAGCTGGCTCTTGGGACACTGAAGCTTTCTTT	CASSVAGSWDTEAFF
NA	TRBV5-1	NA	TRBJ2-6	TGCGCCAGCAGGGGGAGTTTCAGTGATGGGGCCAACGTCCTGACTTTC	CASRGSFSDGANVLTF
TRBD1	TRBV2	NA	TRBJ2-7	TGTGCCAGCAGTCAACTAAACGGACAGGCCCTCTACTCCTACGAGCAGTACTTC	CASSQLNGQALYSYEQYF
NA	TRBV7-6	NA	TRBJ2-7	TGTGCCAGCAGCCCCGGGGTAGGAGTTGTCCACGAGCAGTACTTC	CASSPGVGVVHEQYF
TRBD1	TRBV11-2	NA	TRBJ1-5	TGTGCCAGCAGCTTAGAGAGGGGGCAGGGTCAGCCCCAGCATTTT	CASSLERGQGQPQHF
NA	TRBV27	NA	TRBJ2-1	TGTGCCAGCAGTTTATTTCGAGGTAATGAGCAGTTCTTC	CASSLFRGNEQFF
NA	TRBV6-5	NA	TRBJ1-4	TGTGCCAGCAGTTACTGGGCAGGAGGTAATGAAAAACTGTTTTTT	CASSYWAGGNEKLFF